This is a list of T cell receptor beta chains from one sample in a study of blood T cells in healthy people across ages. TCRdb reprocessed the 5' RACE reads with MiXCR, giving one entry per CDR3 protein. The sample has about 1.8 million distinct CDR3 sequences, around half seen once. The sample taken for sequencing was blood. The receptors here all came from a woman aged 40 to 50 in good health. CDR3s include the opening cysteine and the closing phenylalanine or tryptophan. The D gene is left open where the match is weak. Size values are once, few and many counts, or a class for expanded clones, and some rows have none.

TRBJ2-7,-,TRBV20-1,-,TGCAGTGCTCCGATTACAGGGAGACAAGCCTACGAGCAGTACTTC,CSAPITGRQAYEQYF
TRBJ2-1,-,TRBV7-3,-,TGTGCCAGCAGCTCCGGGACGCAATACTATGGGCAGTTCTTC,CASSSGTQYYGQFF
TRBJ2-7,-,TRBV5-1,-,TGCGCCAGCAGCCCGGGACGGCCGACCTACGAGCAGTACTTC,CASSPGRPTYEQYF
TRBJ2-1,-,TRBV10-3,few,TGTGCCTCCGCCGTGATCGACAATGAGCAGTTCTTC,CASAVIDNEQFF
TRBJ2-5,-,TRBV20-1,-,TGCAGTGCTAGAGGCGGGTCAGGGTGGAAGGAGACCCAGTACTTC,CSARGGSGWKETQYF
TRBJ2-5,TRBD2,TRBV7-2,-,TGTGCCAGCGGAATAGCGGGGGGGCAAGAGACCCAGTACTTC,CASGIAGGQETQYF
TRBJ2-1,TRBD2,TRBV20-1,-,TGCAGTGCTAGAGAGGTAGCGGGGCAAAGCAATGAGCAGTTCTTC,CSAREVAGQSNEQFF
TRBJ2-1,-,TRBV3-1,-,TGTGCCAGCAGCCAAATCTCTGGTGGCAATGAGCAGTTCTTC,CASSQISGGNEQFF
TRBJ1-1,-,TRBV11-2,once,TGTGCCAGCAGCTTGTTGGGGTCGAACACTGAAGCTTTCTTT,CASSLLGSNTEAFF
TRBJ2-4,-,TRBV20-1,few,TGCAGTGTCTCGCGCGAGTACATTCAGTACTTC,CSVSREYIQYF
TRBJ2-1,-,TRBV15,-,TGTGCCACCAGATATCCCAGCGCTAGCAGACACAATGAGCAGTTCTTC,CATRYPSASRHNEQFF
TRBJ2-3,TRBD2,TRBV9,-,TGTGCCAGCAGCGCGGGTTTAGCGGGTACTAGCACAGATACGCAGTATTTT,CASSAGLAGTSTDTQYF
TRBJ2-3,-,TRBV4-1,-,TGCGCCAGCAGCCGATCCGCCTTAGGCACAGATACGCAGTATTTT,CASSRSALGTDTQYF
TRBJ2-7,-,TRBV5-1,many,TGTGCCAGCAGCCTGGGCGGAGAGAGTTACGAGCAGTACTTC,CASSLGGESYEQYF
TRBJ2-1,-,TRBV6-2/TRBV6-3,few,TGTGCCAGCAGTTCAGGGGGACTCAGGACTCAGAGGGAGCAGTTCTTC,CASSSGGLRTQREQFF
TRBJ2-1,TRBD2,TRBV6-5,-,TGTGCCAGCAGTTCCTCTACTAGCGGGGGCCTGTACAATGAGCAGTTCTTC,CASSSSTSGGLYNEQFF
TRBJ2-7,-,TRBV7-2,few,TGTGCCAGCAGCTTTAATGCATACGGGGCCACGTACGAGCAGTACTTC,CASSFNAYGATYEQYF
TRBJ2-1,-,TRBV12-3/TRBV12-4,few,TGTGCCAGCAGTTCTATGGATGAGCAGTTCTTC,CASSSMDEQFF
TRBJ1-2,-,TRBV5-1,few,TGCGCCAGCAGCTTCACTCAGGGCCCTCGGGACTATGGCTACACCTTC,CASSFTQGPRDYGYTF
TRBJ2-3,TRBD2,TRBV4-3,-,TGCGCCAGCAGCCCAGCCTCGACTAGCGGGAGGTTAGGGGATACGCAGTATTTT,CASSPASTSGRLGDTQYF
TRBJ2-3,-,TRBV5-1,-,TGCGCCAGCAGTTTTGGACCCCTAGATGGAACAGATACGCAGTATTTT,CASSFGPLDGTDTQYF
TRBJ2-5,TRBD1,TRBV7-9,-,TGTGCCAGCAGCGCGACAGGGGGCGCCGGGAATGAGCAGTACTTC,CASSATGGAGNEQYF
TRBJ2-7,-,TRBV11-3,-,TGTGCCAGCAGCATAGGGGGGCACAATGAGCAGTACTTC,CASSIGGHNEQYF
TRBJ2-7,-,TRBV15,-,TGTGTCACCAGCAGAGATCGGTCCTACAATGAGCAGTACTTC,CVTSRDRSYNEQYF
TRBJ2-7,-,TRBV29-1,few,TGCAGCGTTGAAAAACGCAGGGGTAGTTACGAGCAGTACTTC,CSVEKRRGSYEQYF
TRBJ2-5,-,TRBV29-1,many,TGCAGCGTTAGGGGTACGGGGGAGACCCAGTACTTC,CSVRGTGETQYF
TRBJ2-1,-,TRBV20-1,once,TGCAGTGCTAGATACCCGGCAAGCAATGAGCAGTTCTTC,CSARYPASNEQFF
TRBJ2-5,TRBD2,TRBV13,few,TGTGCCAGCAGCTCGGGACTAGCGGGGAGGGGCCTACAAGAGACCCAGTACTTC,CASSSGLAGRGLQETQYF
TRBJ2-3,-,TRBV6-4,many,TGTGCCAGCAGTGACGGGCTAGGTGAGCCCACAGATACGCAGTATTTT,CASSDGLGEPTDTQYF
TRBJ2-3,TRBD2,TRBV5-1,-,TGCGCCAGCAGCAAACTAGCGGACCCCATAGATACGCAGTATTTT,CASSKLADPIDTQYF
TRBJ1-2,TRBD1,TRBV6-6,few,TGTGCCAGCAGTTACTCGGGACAGGGGGTTAACTATGGCTACACCTTC,CASSYSGQGVNYGYTF
TRBJ2-6,TRBD1,TRBV7-3,-,TGTGCCAGCAGCTATCGGGACAGCTCTGGGGCCAACGTCCTGACTTTC,CASSYRDSSGANVLTF